This TCR beta chain was obtained from a study of control samples from healthy donors and cancer patients. Trimming cost V 3 bases and J 5 bases, with 11 bases left between them. The CDR3 contains 13 residues. Germline values: CDR1 MNHEY, CDR2 SMNVEV (reference sequence). The protocol was immunoSEQ multiplex PCR, while the TCRdb copy is restricted to in-frame clones and leaves out a portion. Among 160,000 or so clones listed, 96% were seen once. The sequencing sample was made of blood. This TCR came from a woman in her thirties in good health. The chain uses TRBV27 and TRBJ2-7; D might be TRBD1 or TRBD2, each matching 7 bases. CDR3 coding DNA: TGTGCCAGCAGTTTGGGAGGGGGCGACGAGCAGTACTTC. Translation gives CASSLGGGDEQYF.